Here is one T cell receptor (beta chain) with its context. Repertoires were generated with immunoSEQ multiplex PCR, while TCRdb's copy carries only in-frame clones and drops some. The sample gives about 12,000 clones, roughly 90% of which show up once; around 3% is in the top ten. CDR3 length equals 14 residues. Germline V CDR1 and CDR2: SEHNR, FQNEAQ (reference sequence). V dropped 3 bases and J dropped 5 bases, with 13 bases sitting between them. The sample is drawn from a study of control samples from healthy donors and cancer patients. The chain carries TRBV7-9 and TRBJ2-5; D is perhaps TRBD1 or TRBD2 (5 bases each). Sample: formalin-fixed, paraffin-embedded tissue. The receptor comes from a male donor with melanoma. The CDR3 bases are TGTGCCAGCAGCTTGGGGCTAGCCGTGGAGACCCAGTACTTC. Protein: CASSLGLAVETQYF.